This T cell receptor (beta chain) was found in a study of blood T cell repertoires in COVID-19 (dated by TCRdb to 2018 to 2021). In terms of the full investigation: Collaborator samples came from the United States, Italy and Spain and covered acute and convalescent phases of COVID-19. The material from the prospective study consisted of cDNA or gDNA derived from T cells, B-cell-depleted T cells, or PBMCs. Deeply sampled blood TCRbeta repertoires from subjects exposed to, actively infected with, or recovered from COVID-19 were included in the dataset. The repertoires were made available in a free public database intended to serve as a resource for research on the immune response to SARS-CoV-2. Samples came from the ongoing ImmuneRACE study (first 160 participants) plus 1,254 subjects from 6 global collaborators. Nearly every sample came with metadata listing a de-identified subject ID, COVID-19 status, age in years and sex. Where available, HLA class I and class II types were obtained from metadata supplied by the sample provider rather than from assay-based typing.

In the prospective study, participants were roughly 18 to 90 years old, resided in about two dozen geographic areas of the United States, and were enrolled through a virtual design. Cohort assignment in the prospective study relied on participant-reported clinical history from a screening survey and a study questionnaire. For ImmuneRACE Cohort 3, a participant was defined as recovered based on two consecutive negative NP/OP PCR tests, clearance by a healthcare professional, or resolution of symptoms. In the prospective study, whole blood, serum and a nasopharyngeal or oropharyngeal swab were collected from each participant by mobile phlebotomists. Participants in the prospective study had the option to provide additional blood draws and questionnaires over a roughly 2-month period. Before DNA extraction, blood samples from the prospective study were shipped at room temperature or frozen. On this clone: Its antigen has not been determined. No base-level quality is on record; no much larger clone is a single base apart.

TCRbeta CDR3 regions were amplified from genomic DNA using the immunoSEQ Assay, a bias-controlled multiplex PCR. The study's processing was this. Nucleated cell counts per sample were estimated from amplification of reference gene primers within the assay. To quantify the absolute abundance of each unique TCRbeta CDR3 rearrangement, sequence reads were collapsed and filtered. For each sample, productive Simpson clonality was calculated by taking the square root of Simpson's diversity index across productive rearrangements. The source is immuneACCESS, and TCRdb retained only in-frame sequences with V and J called. Part of the clones is not carried over; for the studies checked, unresolved V genes explain less than half of this, and the remainder is unexplained. V and J calls and clone size are as listed in that table; D and trimming were resolved from the DNA. For this sample the table gives 300,000 to 450,000 clones, of which about 90% were detected only once. The ten top clones hold about 0.93% of the sample.

Overall results and qualifications from the work: The amount of clinical and demographic metadata varied by source and participant and was provided uncurated.

This TCR came from a woman aged 30 to 39 who had recovered from COVID-19. Sequenced: PBMCs or T cells enriched from blood (not recorded which).

The base sequence is TGCAGCGTTTTGGGACTAGCGGGGGGGAACTACAATGAGCAGTTCTTC. Its translation reads: CSVLGLAGGNYNEQFF. The sequence is built from TRBV29-1 and TRBJ2-1, with 16 bases in between that match TRBD2. The CDR3 runs 16 residues from the cysteine to the phenylalanine. Only the CDR3 region is kept as DNA, spanning 48 bases read in frame from base 1. Compared with germline, V lacks 5 bases and J lacks 3 bases; bases without a gene match: 4. As encoded in the germline V gene, CDR1 is SQVTM while CDR2 is ANQGSEA.